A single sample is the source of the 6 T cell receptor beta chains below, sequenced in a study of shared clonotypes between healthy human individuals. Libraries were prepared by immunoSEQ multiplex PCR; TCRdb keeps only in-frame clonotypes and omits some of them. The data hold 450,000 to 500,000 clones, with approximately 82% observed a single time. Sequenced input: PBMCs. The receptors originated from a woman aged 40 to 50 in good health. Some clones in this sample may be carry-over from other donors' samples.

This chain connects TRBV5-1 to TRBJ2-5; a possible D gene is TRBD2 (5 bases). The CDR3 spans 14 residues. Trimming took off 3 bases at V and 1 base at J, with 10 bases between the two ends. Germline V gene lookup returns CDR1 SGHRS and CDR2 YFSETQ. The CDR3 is CASSSTGIQETQYF. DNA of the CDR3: TGCGCCAGCAGCTCCACCGGGATCCAAGAGACCCAGTACTTC.

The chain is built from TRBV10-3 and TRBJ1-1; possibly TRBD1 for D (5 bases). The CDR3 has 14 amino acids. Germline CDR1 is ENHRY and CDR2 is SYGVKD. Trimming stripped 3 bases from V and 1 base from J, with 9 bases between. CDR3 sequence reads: CAISEQVANTEAFF. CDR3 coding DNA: TGTGCCATCAGTGAACAGGTAGCGAACACTGAAGCTTTCTTT.

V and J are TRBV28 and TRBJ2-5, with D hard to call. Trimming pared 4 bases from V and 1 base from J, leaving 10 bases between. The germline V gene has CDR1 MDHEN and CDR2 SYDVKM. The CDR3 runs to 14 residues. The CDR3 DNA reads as TGTGCCAGCAGTTCGAACGCAATCCAAGAGACCCAGTACTTC. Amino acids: CASSSNAIQETQYF.

CDR3 sequence (DNA): TGTGCCAGCAGGGATATGAGGCTGTCCTACAATGAGCAGTTCTTC. It encodes CASRDMRLSYNEQFF. The genes are TRBV28 and TRBJ2-1; D gene unclear. CDR3 size: 15 residues. Germline CDR1 MDHEN, CDR2 SYDVKM. Trimming removed 6 bases at V and 1 base at J, with 13 bases between. Complete variable domain (other parts from reference TRBV28 and TRBJ2-1): DVKVTQSSRYLVKRTGEKVFLECVQDMDHENMFWYRQDPGLGLRLIYFSYDVKMKEKGDIPEGYSVSREKKERFSLILESASTNQTSMYLCASRDMRLSYNEQFFGPGTRLTVL.

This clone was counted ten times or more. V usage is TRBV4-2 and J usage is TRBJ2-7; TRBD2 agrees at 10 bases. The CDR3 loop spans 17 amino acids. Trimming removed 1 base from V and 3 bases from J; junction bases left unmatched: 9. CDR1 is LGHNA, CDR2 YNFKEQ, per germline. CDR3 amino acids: CASSQVGTSGISYEQYF. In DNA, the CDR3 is TGTGCCAGCAGCCAAGTGGGAACTAGCGGGATTAGCTACGAGCAGTACTTC.

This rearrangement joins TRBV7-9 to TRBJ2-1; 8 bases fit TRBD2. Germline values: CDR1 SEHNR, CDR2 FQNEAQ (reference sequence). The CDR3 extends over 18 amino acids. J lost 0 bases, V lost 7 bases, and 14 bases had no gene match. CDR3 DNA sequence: TGTGCCAGCACCCTAATAGCGGGACCCCTGAGCTCCTACAATGAGCAGTTCTTC. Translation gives CASTLIAGPLSSYNEQFF.